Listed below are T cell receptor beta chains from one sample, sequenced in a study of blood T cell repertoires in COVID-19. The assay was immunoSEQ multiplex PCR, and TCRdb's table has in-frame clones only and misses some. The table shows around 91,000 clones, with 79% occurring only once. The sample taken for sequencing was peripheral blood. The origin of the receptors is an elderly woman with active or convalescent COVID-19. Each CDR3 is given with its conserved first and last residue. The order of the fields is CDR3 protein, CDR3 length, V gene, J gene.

CASSLEEVSKNIQYF	15	TRBV5-1	TRBJ2-4
CASSLQGAGNEKLFF	15	TRBV3-1/TRBV3-2	TRBJ1-4
CASRSGQGAHHF	12	TRBV6-5	TRBJ1-6
CASSLGGGKNTEAFF	15	TRBV7-2	TRBJ1-1
CATSRDNRDRANEQFF	16	TRBV15	TRBJ2-1
CASSLRPQETQYF	13	TRBV18	TRBJ2-5
CASSLRWAEQYF	12	TRBV12-3/TRBV12-4	TRBJ2-7
CASRLAGRTDTQYF	14	TRBV6-5	TRBJ2-3
CASSQVSSGNTIYF	14	TRBV3-1/TRBV3-2	TRBJ1-3
CASSSWKGARTEAFF	15	TRBV27	TRBJ1-1
CASSRDRELGEKLFF	15	TRBV7-8	TRBJ1-4
CASKAETVDTIYF	13	TRBV6-5	TRBJ1-3
CASRIGQGSYNEQFF	15	TRBV2	TRBJ2-1
CASSLVRAGVSTQYF	15	TRBV7-6	TRBJ2-3
CASSQGDRTLGNTIYF	16	TRBV4-1	TRBJ1-3
CASSRITGELFF	12	TRBV2	TRBJ2-2
CASSQDGGNNEQFF	14	TRBV4-3	TRBJ2-1
CASSSGGAGPEETQYF	16	TRBV5-1	TRBJ2-5
CASSVNTAEGETQYF	15	TRBV9	TRBJ2-5
CASSVVPSSYEQYF	14	TRBV9	TRBJ2-7
CASSLRWSSYEQYF	14	TRBV5-8	TRBJ2-7
CASSLTATQYF	11	TRBV11-2	TRBJ2-5
CAWSVPSGIADTQYF	15	TRBV30	TRBJ2-3
CAISVAGGSQPQHF	14	TRBV10-3	TRBJ1-5
CASSLDSAGSPLHF	14	TRBV7-3	TRBJ1-6
CASSGRGHVTGELFF	15	TRBV2	TRBJ2-2
CSASRLAGGPGTDTQYF	17	TRBV20-1	TRBJ2-3
CSVVSPSGGPGTQYF	15	TRBV29-1	TRBJ2-3
CASSPAQGANGEQFF	15	TRBV11-3	TRBJ2-1
CASSPAGGGIETQYF	15	TRBV11-2	TRBJ2-5
CASSLAGRDTEAFF	14	TRBV7-2	TRBJ1-1
CAISSGTGDSPLHF	14	TRBV10-3	TRBJ1-6
CASSQGRAGGNQPQHF	16	TRBV4-2	TRBJ1-5
CASHRDTQETQYF	13	TRBV2	TRBJ2-5
CASSLSDGSYEQYF	14	TRBV11-2	TRBJ2-7